The clone carrying this T cell receptor (beta chain) was seen many times. Its antigen is not identified. This sample was taken from a study of response to subunit inactivated influenza vaccine. Findings of the study overall: Authors proposed each seasonal influenza vaccination draws in few new T cells.

TCRdb fed the RT-PCR reads into MiXCR, producing one record per CDR3 protein. The repertoire consists of around 500,000 distinct CDR3 sequences, with 11% occurring once and the leading ten covering 10% to 15%. Trimming took 0 bases from V and 11 from J, leaving 13 bases between them. This CDR3 is 13 amino acids long. Per the germline V gene, CDR1 is MGHRA and CDR2 is YSYEKL. The sample consisted of PBMCs from blood, taken roughly 45 days after vaccination. This receptor was obtained from a man in his fifties who received an inactivated influenza vaccine. The chain carries TRBV4-1 and TRBJ1-1; maybe TRBD1 (5 bases). This CDR3 is CASSQDKGLSAFF. The CDR3 coding sequence is TGCGCCAGCAGCCAAGACAAGGGGCTGAGCGCTTTCTTT.